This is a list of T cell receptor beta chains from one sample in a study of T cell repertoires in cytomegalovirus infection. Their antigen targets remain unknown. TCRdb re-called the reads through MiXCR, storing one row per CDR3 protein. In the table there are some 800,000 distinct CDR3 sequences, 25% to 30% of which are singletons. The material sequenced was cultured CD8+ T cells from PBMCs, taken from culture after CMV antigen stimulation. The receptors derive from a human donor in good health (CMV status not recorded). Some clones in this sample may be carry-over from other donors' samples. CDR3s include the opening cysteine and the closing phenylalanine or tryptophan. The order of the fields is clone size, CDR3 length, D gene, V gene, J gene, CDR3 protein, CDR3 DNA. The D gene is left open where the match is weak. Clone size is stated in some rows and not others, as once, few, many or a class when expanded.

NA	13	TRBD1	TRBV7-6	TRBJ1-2	CASSYGTGVGYTF	TGTGCCAGCAGCTACGGGACAGGGGTCGGCTACACCTTC
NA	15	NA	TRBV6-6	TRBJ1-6	CASSPTGEWDSPLHF	TGTGCCAGCAGTCCCACTGGAGAGTGGGATTCACCCCTCCACTTT
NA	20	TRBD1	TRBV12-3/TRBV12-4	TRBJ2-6	CASSSRTGGRNVAGANVLTF	TGTGCCAGCAGTTCTAGGACAGGGGGCCGAAACGTCGCCGGGGCCAACGTCCTGACTTTC
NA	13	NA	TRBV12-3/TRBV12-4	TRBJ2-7	CASTPTNYYEQYF	TGTGCCAGCACCCCGACAAACTACTACGAGCAGTACTTC
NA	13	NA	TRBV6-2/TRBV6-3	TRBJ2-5	CASSIPPQETQYF	TGTGCCAGCAGTATTCCCCCGCAAGAGACCCAGTACTTC
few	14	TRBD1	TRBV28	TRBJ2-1	CASRDDRDHNEQFF	TGTGCCAGCAGGGACGACAGGGACCACAATGAGCAGTTCTTC
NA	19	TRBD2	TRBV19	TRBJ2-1	CASSIVGLAGGQSTNEQFF	TGTGCCAGTAGTATAGTGGGACTAGCGGGGGGGCAGTCTACCAATGAGCAGTTCTTC
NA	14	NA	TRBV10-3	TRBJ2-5	CAISESGGKETQYF	TGTGCCATCAGTGAGTCTGGGGGGAAAGAGACCCAGTACTTC
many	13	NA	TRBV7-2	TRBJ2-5	CASSPLGEETQYF	TGTGCCAGCAGCCCCCTCGGGGAAGAGACCCAGTACTTC
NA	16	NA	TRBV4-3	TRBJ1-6	CASSQGFGRTDSPLHF	TGCGCCAGCAGCCAAGGCTTCGGACGGACGGATTCACCCCTCCACTTT
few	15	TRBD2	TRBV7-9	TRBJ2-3	CASSEGLASTDTQYF	TGTGCCAGCAGCGAGGGACTAGCGAGCACAGATACGCAGTATTTT
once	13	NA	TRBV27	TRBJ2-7	CASSSGPTNEQYF	TGTGCCAGCAGTTCGGGCCCGACCAACGAGCAGTACTTC
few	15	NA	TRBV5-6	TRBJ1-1	CASSGNRDLNTEAFF	TGTGCCAGCAGCGGAAACAGGGATTTGAACACTGAAGCTTTCTTT
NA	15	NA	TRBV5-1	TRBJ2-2	CASWGPGENTGELFF	TGCGCCAGCTGGGGCCCCGGAGAGAACACCGGGGAGCTGTTTTTT
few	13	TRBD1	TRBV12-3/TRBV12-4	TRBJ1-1	CASIIGGLAEAFF	TGTGCCAGCATCATAGGGGGCCTCGCTGAAGCTTTCTTT
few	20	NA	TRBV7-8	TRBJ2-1	CASSSPQGRAILPKYNEQFF	TGTGCCAGCAGCTCCCCACAGGGCAGGGCCATCCTCCCAAAATACAATGAGCAGTTCTTC
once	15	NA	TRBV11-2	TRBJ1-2	CASSPRGGGRDGYTF	TGTGCCAGCAGCCCTCGAGGGGGGGGAAGGGATGGCTACACCTTC
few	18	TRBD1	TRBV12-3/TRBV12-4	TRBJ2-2	CASSWGTGATLNTGELFF	TGTGCCAGCAGCTGGGGGACAGGGGCGACATTGAACACCGGGGAGCTGTTTTTT
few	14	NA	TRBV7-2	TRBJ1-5	CASSPGGVRQPQHF	TGTGCCAGCAGCCCCGGTGGGGTCCGCCAGCCCCAGCATTTT
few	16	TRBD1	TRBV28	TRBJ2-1	CASSREGQGANNEQFF	TGTGCCAGCAGTAGGGAGGGACAGGGGGCGAACAATGAGCAGTTCTTC
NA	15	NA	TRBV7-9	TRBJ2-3	CASSFRGHSTDTQYF	TGTGCCAGCAGCTTTCGTGGCCATAGCACAGATACGCAGTATTTT
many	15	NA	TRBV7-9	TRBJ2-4	CASSSTGLAKNIQYF	TGTGCCAGCAGCTCAACAGGGCTAGCCAAAAACATTCAGTACTTC
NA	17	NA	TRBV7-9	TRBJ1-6	CASSLAGSAGLHSPLHF	TGTGCCAGCAGCTTAGCGGGGTCAGCGGGGCTGCATTCACCCCTCCACTTT
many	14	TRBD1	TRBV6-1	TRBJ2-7	CASRAGTGAYEQYF	TGTGCCAGCAGGGCCGGGACAGGGGCCTACGAGCAGTACTTC
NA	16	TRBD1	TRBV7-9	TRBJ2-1	CASSPSDRGAYNEQFF	TGTGCCAGCAGCCCCTCGGACAGGGGCGCCTACAATGAGCAGTTCTTC
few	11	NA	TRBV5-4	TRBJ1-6	CASSFDGQKDF	TGTGCCAGCAGCTTTGACGGGCAGAAGGACTTT
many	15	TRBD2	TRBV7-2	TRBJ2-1	CASSQSGGAVDEQFF	TGTGCCAGCAGCCAAAGCGGGGGGGCTGTAGATGAGCAGTTCTTC
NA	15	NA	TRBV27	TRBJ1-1	CASSFFGQANTEAFF	TGTGCCAGCAGTTTCTTCGGGCAGGCGAACACTGAAGCTTTCTTT